The source of this TCR beta chain is a study of shared clonotypes between healthy human individuals. As defined, naive CD8 cells were CD45RO-negative and positively selected for CCR7, with terminally differentiated effector memory CD45RA+ cells excluded. Those who donated were healthy HIV-negative adults, with no recent acute infections or vaccinations reported. As regards this clone: The same CDR3 can be traced to other DNA sequences in this sample.

Sequencing was performed with immunoSEQ multiplex PCR; in TCRdb, only in-frame clones are kept and a portion is missing. The table lists some 2 million clones, approximately 94% of them singletons. This clonotype was sampled from a man younger than 30 in good health. The sequencing input was naive CD8+ T cells sorted from blood.

CDR3 in amino acids: CASSYRQVNTEAFF. The CDR3, as DNA: TGCGCCAGCAGTTACCGACAGGTGAACACTGAAGCTTTCTTT. The chain combines TRBV5-1 with TRBJ1-1; D is perhaps TRBD1 (6 bases). This CDR3 region has 14 residues. The germline V gene has CDR1 SGHRS and CDR2 YFSETQ. Trimming stripped 5 bases from V and 0 bases from J, with 11 bases between.